These 8 T cell receptor beta chains were sequenced from one sample in a study of T cell responses to AZD1222 COVID-19 vaccine. Clones were sequenced by immunoSEQ multiplex PCR, and TCRdb holds only the in-frame ones, with some missing. Of 150,000 or so clones in the sample, approximately 94% were seen once. Sequencing was performed on peripheral blood, taken on day 0 of AZD1222 vaccination. The source is an adult in good health.

The V and J genes are TRBV7-8 and TRBJ2-7; the match to TRBD2 covers 10 bases. Germline V gene sequence: CDR1 SGHVS, CDR2 FQNEAQ. V shed 5 bases and J 5 bases; nucleotides not matched to a gene: 18. The CDR3 consists of 18 residues. The CDR3 nucleotides read TGTGCCAGCAGCCCCGGCCGGCTAGCGGGAGCTCTAGGGGACGAGCAGTACTTC. Protein: CASSPGRLAGALGDEQYF.

The V call is TRBV5-1, the J call TRBJ2-1; 10 positions agree with TRBD1. CDR1 is SGHRS, CDR2 YFSETQ, per germline. V gave up 0 bases and J gave up 7 bases; unmatched junction bases: 4. The length of the CDR3 is 15 residues. The CDR3: CASSLARDRGNEQFF. DNA of the CDR3: TGCGCCAGCAGCTTGGCCCGGGACAGGGGAAATGAGCAGTTCTTC.

Only one count was recorded for this clone. J is TRBJ1-2 and V is TRBV5-8; D gene ambiguous. Germline V gene sequence: CDR1 SGHTS, CDR2 YDEGEE. The CDR3 spans 11 residues. With 4 bases removed from V and 10 bases from J, the gap between germline ends came to 11 bases. CDR3 in amino acids: CASSRINLYTF. The CDR3, as DNA: TGTGCCAGCAGCCGGATCAATCTCTACACCTTC.

The chain combines TRBV2 with TRBJ1-2; 8 nucleotides align to TRBD1. This CDR3 contains 14 residues. The trim removed 7 bases at V and 4 bases at J, leaving 8 bases unmatched. Germline assignment: CDR1 SNHLY and CDR2 FYNNEI. As DNA, the CDR3 is TGTGCCAGCACCCAGACAGGGGCCCCCTATGGCTACACCTTC. It is translated as CASTQTGAPYGYTF.

This clone was observed a few times. This chain joins TRBV19 and TRBJ1-4; the match to TRBD1 covers 8 bases. CDR1 and CDR2 from the germline V gene are LNHDA and SQIVND (reference sequence). J gave up 1 base and V 6 bases, and 16 bases lay outside the gene matches. The CDR3 spans 19 residues. The CDR3 DNA reads TGTGCCAGTAGCCAGGGGACAGGCCTGCCCCTGTTAACTAATGAAAAACTGTTTTTT. Residues: CASSQGTGLPLLTNEKLFF.

The J gene is TRBJ2-5, the V gene TRBV29-1; the D is unclear. Trimming removed 1 base from V and 0 bases from J, with 6 bases in between. CDR1 is SQVTM and CDR2 is ANQGSEA in the germline V gene. The CDR3 extends over 13 amino acids. The CDR3 loop is CSVEARNQETQYF. As DNA, the CDR3 is TGCAGCGTTGAAGCGAGGAACCAAGAGACCCAGTACTTC.

V usage is TRBV7-3 and J usage is TRBJ1-2; weak D call: TRBD1 (6 bases). Trimming removed 5 bases from V and 7 bases from J, with 14 bases in between. Germline V gene lookup returns CDR1 SGHTA and CDR2 FQGTGA. The CDR3 has 13 residues. CDR3 DNA sequence: TGTGCCAGCAGCAGCCTCGAAGGGGGTGGCTACACCTTC. Protein: CASSSLEGGGYTF.

The V and J genes are TRBV4-2 and TRBJ1-1; maybe TRBD1 (6 bases). Germline CDR1 reads LGHNA; CDR2 reads YNFKEQ. The CDR3 is 14 residues long. V was shortened by 4 bases and J by 4 bases, with 13 bases between the two germline ends. The DNA for the CDR3 is TGTGCCAGCAGCCTCCCCTTGGGGGCCACTGAAGCTTTCTTT. It is translated as CASSLPLGATEAFF.